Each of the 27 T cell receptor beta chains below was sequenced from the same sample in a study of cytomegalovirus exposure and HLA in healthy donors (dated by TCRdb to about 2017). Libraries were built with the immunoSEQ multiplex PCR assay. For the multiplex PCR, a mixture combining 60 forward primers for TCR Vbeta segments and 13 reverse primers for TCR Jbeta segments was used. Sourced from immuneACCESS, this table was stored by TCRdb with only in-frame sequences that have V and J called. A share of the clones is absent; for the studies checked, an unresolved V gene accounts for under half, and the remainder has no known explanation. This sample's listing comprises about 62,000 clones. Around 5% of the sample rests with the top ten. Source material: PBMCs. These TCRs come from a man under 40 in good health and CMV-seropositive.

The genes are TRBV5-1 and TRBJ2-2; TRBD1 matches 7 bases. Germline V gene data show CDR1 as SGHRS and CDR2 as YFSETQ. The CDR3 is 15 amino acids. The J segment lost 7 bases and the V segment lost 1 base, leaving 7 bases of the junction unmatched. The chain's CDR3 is CASSLSDRAGGELFF. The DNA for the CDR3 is TGCGCCAGCAGCTTGTCCGACAGGGCGGGCGGGGAGCTGTTTTTT.

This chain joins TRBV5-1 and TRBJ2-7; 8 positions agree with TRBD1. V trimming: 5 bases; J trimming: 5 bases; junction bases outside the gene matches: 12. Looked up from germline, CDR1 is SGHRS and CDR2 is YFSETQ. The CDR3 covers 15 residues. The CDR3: CASRHQGARYDEQYF. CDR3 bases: TGCGCCAGCAGGCACCAGGGGGCGCGATATGACGAGCAGTACTTC.

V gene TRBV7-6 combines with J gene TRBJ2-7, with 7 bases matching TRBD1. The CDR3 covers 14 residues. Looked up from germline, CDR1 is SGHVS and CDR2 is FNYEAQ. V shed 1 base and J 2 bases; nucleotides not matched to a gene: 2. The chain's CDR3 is CASSLGQGAYEQYF. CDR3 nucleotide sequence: TGTGCCAGCAGCTTAGGTCAGGGGGCCTACGAGCAGTACTTC.

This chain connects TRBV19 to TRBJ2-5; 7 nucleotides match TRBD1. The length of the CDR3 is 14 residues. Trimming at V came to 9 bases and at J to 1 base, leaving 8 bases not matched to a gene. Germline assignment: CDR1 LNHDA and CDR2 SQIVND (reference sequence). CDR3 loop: CASAEQGTQETQYF. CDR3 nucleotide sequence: TGTGCCAGCGCGGAACAGGGGACCCAAGAGACCCAGTACTTC.

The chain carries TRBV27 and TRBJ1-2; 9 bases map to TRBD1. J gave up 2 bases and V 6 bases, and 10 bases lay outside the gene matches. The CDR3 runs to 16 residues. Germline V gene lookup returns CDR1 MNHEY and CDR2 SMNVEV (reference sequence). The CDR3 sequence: CASSYKGQGANYGYTF. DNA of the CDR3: TGTGCCAGCAGCTATAAGGGACAGGGAGCGAACTATGGCTACACCTTC.

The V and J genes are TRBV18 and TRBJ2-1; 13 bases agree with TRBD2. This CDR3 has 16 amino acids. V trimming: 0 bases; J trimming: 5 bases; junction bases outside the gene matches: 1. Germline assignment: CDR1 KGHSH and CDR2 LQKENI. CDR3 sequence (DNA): TGTGCCAGCTCACCACCGGGACTAGCGGGAAACAATGAGCAGTTCTTC. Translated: CASSPPGLAGNNEQFF.

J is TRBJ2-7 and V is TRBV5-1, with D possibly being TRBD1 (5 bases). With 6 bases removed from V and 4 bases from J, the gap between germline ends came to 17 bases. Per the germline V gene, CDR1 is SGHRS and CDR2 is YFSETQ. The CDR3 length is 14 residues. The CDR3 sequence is CASTTGDSPYEQYF. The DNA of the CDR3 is TGCGCCAGCACTACCGGAGACAGTCCTTACGAGCAGTACTTC.

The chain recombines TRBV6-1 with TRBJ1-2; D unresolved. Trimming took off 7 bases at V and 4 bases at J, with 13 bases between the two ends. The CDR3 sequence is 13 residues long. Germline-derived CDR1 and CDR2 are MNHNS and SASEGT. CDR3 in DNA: TGTGCCAGCACCTGGGAGAGTTCCTATGGCTACACCTTC. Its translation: CASTWESSYGYTF.

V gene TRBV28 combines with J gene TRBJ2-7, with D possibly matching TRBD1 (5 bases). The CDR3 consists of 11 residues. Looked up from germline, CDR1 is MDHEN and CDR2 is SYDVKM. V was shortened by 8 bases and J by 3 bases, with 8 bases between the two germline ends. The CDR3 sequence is CASGHLYEQYF. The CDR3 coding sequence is TGTGCCAGCGGACACCTCTACGAGCAGTACTTC.

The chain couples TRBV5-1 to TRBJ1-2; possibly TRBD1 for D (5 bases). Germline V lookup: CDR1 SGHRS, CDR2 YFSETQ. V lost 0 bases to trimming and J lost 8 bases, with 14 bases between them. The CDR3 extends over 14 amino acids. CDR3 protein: CASSLGTGGQGYTF. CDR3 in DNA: TGCGCCAGCAGCTTGGGTACAGGTGGCCAGGGCTACACCTTC.

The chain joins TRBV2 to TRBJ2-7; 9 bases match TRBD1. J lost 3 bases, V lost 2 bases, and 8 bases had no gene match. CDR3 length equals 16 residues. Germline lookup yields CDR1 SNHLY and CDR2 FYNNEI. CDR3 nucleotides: TGTGCCAGCAGTGAATTAAGGACAGGGGCCATCTACGAGCAGTACTTC. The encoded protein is CASSELRTGAIYEQYF.

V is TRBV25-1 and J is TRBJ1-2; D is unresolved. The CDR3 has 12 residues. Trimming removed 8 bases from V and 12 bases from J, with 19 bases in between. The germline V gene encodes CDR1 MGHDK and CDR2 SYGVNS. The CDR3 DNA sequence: TGTGCCAGCGGAGATAACTATGGCTACAACACCTTC. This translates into CASGDNYGYNTF.

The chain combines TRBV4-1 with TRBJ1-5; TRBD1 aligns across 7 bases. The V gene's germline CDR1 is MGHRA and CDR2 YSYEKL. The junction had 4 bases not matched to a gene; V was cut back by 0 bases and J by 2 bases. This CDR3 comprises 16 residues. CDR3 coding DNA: TGCGCCAGCAGCCAAGATGGAACAGGGGGCAATCAGCCCCAGCATTTT. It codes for CASSQDGTGGNQPQHF.

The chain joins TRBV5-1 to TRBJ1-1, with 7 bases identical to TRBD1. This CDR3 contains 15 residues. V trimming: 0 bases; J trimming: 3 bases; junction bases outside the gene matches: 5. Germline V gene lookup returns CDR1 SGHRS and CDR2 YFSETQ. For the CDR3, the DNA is TGCGCCAGCAGCTTGGCTAAACAGGGGTACACTGAAGCTTTCTTT. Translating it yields CASSLAKQGYTEAFF. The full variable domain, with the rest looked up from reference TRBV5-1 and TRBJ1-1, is KAGVTQTPRYLIKTRGQQVTLSCSPISGHRSVSWYQQTPGQGLQFLFEYFSETQRNKGNFPGRFSGRQFSNSRSEMNVSTLELGDSALYLCASSLAKQGYTEAFFGQGTRLTVV.

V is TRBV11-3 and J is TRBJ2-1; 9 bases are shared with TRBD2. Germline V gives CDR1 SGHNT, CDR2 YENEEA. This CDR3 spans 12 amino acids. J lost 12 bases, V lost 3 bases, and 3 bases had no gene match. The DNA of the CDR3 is TGTGCCAGCAGCTTCCTAGCGGGGTCGCAGTTCTTC. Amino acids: CASSFLAGSQFF.

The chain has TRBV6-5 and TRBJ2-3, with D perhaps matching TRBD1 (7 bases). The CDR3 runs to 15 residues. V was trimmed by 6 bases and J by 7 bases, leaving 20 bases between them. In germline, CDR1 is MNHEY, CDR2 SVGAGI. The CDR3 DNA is TGTGCCAGCAGGGGGGGACAGTCCCAGGCGAATACGCAGTATTTT. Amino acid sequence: CASRGGQSQANTQYF.

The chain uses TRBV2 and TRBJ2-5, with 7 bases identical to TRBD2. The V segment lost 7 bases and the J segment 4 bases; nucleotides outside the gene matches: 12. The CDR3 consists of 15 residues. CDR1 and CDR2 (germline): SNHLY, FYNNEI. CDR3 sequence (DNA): TGTGCCAGCACTAGCCCCCAGACTAGCAGAGAGACCCAGTACTTC. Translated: CASTSPQTSRETQYF.

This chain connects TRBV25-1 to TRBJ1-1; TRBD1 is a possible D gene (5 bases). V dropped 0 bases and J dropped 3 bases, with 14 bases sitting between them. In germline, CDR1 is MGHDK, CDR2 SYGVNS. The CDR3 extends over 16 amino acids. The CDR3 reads CASSEYRRGGDTEAFF. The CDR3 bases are TGTGCCAGCAGTGAATATAGAAGGGGTGGAGACACTGAAGCTTTCTTT.

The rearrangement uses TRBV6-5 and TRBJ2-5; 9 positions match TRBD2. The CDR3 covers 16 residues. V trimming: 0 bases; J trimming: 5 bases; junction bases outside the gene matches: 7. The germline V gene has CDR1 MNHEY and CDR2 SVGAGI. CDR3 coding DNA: TGTGCCAGCAGTTACTCTACGGCGGGGGGGCAGGAGACCCAGTACTTC. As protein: CASSYSTAGGQETQYF.

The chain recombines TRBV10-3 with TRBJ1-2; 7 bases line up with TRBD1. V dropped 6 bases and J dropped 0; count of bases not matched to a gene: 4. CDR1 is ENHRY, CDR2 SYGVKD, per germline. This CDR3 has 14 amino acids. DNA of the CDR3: TGTGCCATCAGAGGACAGGAGACTAACTATGGCTACACCTTC. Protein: CAIRGQETNYGYTF.

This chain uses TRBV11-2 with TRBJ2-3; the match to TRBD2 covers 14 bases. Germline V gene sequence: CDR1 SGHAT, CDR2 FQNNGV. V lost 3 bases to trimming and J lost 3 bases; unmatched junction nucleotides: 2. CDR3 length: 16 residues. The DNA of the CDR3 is TGTGCCAGCAGCTTTAGACTAGCGGGGGGGACAGATACGCAGTATTTT. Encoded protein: CASSFRLAGGTDTQYF.

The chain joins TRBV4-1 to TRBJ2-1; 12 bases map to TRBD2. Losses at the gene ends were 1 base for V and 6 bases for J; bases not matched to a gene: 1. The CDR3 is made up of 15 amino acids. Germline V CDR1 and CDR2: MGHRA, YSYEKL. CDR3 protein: CASSQGLAGANEQFF. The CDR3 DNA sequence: TGCGCCAGCAGCCAAGGACTAGCGGGGGCCAATGAGCAGTTCTTC.

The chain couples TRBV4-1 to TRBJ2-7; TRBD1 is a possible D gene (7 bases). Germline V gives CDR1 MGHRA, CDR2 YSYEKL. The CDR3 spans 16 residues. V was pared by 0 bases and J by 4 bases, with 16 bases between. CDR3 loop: CASSQEGWRGLYEQYF. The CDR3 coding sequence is TGCGCCAGCAGCCAAGAAGGGTGGAGGGGGCTGTACGAGCAGTACTTC.

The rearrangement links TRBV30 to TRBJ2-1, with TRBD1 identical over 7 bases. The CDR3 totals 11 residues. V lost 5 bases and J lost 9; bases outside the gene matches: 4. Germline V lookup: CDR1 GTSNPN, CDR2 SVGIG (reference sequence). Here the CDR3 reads CAWAQGVEQFF. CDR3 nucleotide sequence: TGTGCCTGGGCTCAGGGGGTTGAGCAGTTCTTC.

The chain's CDR3 is CASSFTGTGASPLHF. In DNA, the CDR3 is TGTGCCAGCAGTTTTACCGGGACAGGGGCTTCACCCCTCCACTTT. V usage is TRBV6-5 and J usage is TRBJ1-6, with 10 bases matching TRBD1. V was pared by 4 bases and J by 9 bases, with 6 bases of the junction left unmatched. This CDR3 comprises 15 residues. In germline, CDR1 is MNHEY, CDR2 SVGAGI.

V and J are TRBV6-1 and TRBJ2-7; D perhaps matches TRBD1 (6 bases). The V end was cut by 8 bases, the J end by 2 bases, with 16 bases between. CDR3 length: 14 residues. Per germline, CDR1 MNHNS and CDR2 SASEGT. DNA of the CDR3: TGTGCCAGCCCGGACGACAGGTCCGCCTACGAGCAGTACTTC. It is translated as CASPDDRSAYEQYF.

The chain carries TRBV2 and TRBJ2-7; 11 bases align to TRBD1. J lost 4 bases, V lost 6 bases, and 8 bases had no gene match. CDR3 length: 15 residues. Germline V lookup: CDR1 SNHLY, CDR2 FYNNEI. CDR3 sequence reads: CASSPRDRGAYEQYF. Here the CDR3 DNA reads TGTGCCAGCAGCCCGAGGGACAGGGGGGCTTACGAGCAGTACTTC.